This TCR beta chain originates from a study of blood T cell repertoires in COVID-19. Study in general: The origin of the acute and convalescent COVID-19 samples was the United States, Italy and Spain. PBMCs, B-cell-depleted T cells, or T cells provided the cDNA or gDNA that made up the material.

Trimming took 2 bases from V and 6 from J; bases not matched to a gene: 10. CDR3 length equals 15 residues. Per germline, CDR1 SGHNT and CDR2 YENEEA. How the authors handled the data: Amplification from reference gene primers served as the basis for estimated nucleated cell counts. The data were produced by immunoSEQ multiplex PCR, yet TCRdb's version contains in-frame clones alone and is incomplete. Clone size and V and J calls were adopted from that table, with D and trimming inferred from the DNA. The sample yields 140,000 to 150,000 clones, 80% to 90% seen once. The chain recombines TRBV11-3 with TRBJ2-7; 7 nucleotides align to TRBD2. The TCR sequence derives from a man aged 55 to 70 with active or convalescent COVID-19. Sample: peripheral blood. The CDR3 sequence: CASSLRLGGTPEQYF. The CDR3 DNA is TGTGCCAGCAGCTTAAGGTTGGGGGGGACCCCCGAGCAGTACTTC. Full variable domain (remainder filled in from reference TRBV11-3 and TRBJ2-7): EAGVVQSPRYKIIEKKQPVAFWCNPISGHNTLYWYLQNLGQGPELLIRYENEEAVDDSQLPKDRFSAERLKGVDSTLKIQPAELGDSAVYLCASSLRLGGTPEQYFGPGTRLTVT.